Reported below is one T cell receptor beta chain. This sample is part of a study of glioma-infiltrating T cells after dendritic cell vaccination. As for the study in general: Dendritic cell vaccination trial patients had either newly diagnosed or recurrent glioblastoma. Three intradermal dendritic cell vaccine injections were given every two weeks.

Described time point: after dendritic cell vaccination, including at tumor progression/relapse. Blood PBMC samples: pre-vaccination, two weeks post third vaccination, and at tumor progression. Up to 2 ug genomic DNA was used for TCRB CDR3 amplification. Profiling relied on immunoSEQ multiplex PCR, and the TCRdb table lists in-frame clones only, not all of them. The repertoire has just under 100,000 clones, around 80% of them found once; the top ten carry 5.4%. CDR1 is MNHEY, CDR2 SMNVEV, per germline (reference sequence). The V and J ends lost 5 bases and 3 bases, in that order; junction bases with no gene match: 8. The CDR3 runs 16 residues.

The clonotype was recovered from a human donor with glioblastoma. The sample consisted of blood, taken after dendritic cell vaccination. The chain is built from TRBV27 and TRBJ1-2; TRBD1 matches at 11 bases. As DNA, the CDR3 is TGTGCCAGCAGTCCTGGGACAGGGGGGCAAGACTATGGCTACACCTTC. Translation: CASSPGTGGQDYGYTF.